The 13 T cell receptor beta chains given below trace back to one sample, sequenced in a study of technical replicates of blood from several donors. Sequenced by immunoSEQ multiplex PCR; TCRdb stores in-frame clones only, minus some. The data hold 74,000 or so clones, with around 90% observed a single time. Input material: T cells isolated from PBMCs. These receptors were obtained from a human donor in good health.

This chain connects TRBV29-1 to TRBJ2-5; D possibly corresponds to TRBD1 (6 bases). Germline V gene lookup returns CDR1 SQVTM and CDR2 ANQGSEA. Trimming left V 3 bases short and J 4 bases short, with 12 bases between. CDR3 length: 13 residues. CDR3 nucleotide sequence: TGCAGCGTTGAGGTACAGGGCGCAGAGACCCAGTACTTC. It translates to CSVEVQGAETQYF.

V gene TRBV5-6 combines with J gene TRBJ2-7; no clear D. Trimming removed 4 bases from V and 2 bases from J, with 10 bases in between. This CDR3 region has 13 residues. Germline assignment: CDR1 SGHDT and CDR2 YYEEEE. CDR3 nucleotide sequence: TGTGCCAGCAGCCTTCCCGGTCCCTACGAGCAGTACTTC. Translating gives CASSLPGPYEQYF. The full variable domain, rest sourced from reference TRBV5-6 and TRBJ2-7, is DAGVTQSPTHLIKTRGQQVTLRCSPKSGHDTVSWYQQALGQGPQFIFQYYEEEERQRGNFPDRFSGHQFPNYSSELNVNALLLGDSALYLCASSLPGPYEQYFGPGTRLTVT.

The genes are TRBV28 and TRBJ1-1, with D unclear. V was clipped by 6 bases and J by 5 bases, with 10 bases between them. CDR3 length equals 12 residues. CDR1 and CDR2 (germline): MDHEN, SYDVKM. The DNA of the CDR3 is TGTGCCAGCAGCCGCTATACGACTGAAGCTTTCTTT. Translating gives CASSRYTTEAFF. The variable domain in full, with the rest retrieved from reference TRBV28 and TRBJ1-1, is DVKVTQSSRYLVKRTGEKVFLECVQDMDHENMFWYRQDPGLGLRLIYFSYDVKMKEKGDIPEGYSVSREKKERFSLILESASTNQTSMYLCASSRYTTEAFFGQGTRLTVV.

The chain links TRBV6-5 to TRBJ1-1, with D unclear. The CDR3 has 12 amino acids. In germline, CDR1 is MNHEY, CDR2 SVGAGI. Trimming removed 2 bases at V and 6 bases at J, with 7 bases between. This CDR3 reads CASSYGRSEAFF. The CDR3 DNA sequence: TGTGCCAGCAGTTACGGTCGGTCTGAAGCTTTCTTT.

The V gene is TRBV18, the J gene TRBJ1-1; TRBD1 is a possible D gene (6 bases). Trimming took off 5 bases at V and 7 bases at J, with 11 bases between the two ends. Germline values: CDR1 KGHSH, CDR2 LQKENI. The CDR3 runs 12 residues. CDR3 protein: CASSTGSSEAFF. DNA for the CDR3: TGTGCCAGCTCAACAGGGAGTAGTGAAGCTTTCTTT.

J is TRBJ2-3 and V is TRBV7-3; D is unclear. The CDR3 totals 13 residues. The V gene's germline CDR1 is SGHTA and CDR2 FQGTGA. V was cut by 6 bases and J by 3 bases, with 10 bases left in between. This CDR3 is CASSIPSTDTQYF. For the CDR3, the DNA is TGTGCCAGCAGTATTCCCTCTACAGATACGCAGTATTTT.

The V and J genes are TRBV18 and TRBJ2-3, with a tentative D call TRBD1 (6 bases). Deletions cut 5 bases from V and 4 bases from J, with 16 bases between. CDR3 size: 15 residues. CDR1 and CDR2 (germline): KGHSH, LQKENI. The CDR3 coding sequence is TGTGCCAGCTCAGTTCAGGACAGCAGCCCAGATACGCAGTATTTT. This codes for CASSVQDSSPDTQYF.

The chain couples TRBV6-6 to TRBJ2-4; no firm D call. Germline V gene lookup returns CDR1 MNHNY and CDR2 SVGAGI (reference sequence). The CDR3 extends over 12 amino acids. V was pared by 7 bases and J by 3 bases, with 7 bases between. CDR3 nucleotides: TGTGCCAGCACTTCGGTCAAAAACATTCAGTACTTC. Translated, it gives CASTSVKNIQYF.

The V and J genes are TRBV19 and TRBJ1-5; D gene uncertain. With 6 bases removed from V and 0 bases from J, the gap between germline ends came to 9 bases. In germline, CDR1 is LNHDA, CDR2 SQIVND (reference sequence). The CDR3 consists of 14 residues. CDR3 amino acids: CASRIPYSNQPQHF. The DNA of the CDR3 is TGTGCCAGTAGGATACCTTATAGCAATCAGCCCCAGCATTTT.

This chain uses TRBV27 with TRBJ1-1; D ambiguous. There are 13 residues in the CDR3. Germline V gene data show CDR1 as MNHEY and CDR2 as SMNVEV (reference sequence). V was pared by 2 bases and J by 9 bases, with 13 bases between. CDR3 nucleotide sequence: TGTGCCAGCAGTTTACCTGGAGGGCATAAAGCTTTCTTT. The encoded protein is CASSLPGGHKAFF.

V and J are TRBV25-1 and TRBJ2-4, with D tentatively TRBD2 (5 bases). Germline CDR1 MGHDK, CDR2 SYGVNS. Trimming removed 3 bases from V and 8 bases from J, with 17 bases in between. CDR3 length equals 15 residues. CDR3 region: CASSDMDSSSDIQYF. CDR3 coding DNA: TGTGCCAGCAGTGATATGGACTCTTCGAGTGACATTCAGTACTTC.

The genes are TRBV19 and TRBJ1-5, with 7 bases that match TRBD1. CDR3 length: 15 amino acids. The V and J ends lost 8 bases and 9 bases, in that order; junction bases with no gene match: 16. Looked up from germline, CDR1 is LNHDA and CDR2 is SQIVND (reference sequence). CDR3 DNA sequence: TGTGCCAGTGGTGTTGGAGGGGGCGCGCTTTTGCCCCAGCATTTT. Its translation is CASGVGGGALLPQHF.

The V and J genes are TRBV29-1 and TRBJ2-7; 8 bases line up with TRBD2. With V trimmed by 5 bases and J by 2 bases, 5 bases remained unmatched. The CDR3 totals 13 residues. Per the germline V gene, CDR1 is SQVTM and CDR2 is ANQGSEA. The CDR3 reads CSVQRGIAYEQYF. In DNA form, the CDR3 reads TGCAGCGTTCAGCGGGGGATTGCCTACGAGCAGTACTTC.